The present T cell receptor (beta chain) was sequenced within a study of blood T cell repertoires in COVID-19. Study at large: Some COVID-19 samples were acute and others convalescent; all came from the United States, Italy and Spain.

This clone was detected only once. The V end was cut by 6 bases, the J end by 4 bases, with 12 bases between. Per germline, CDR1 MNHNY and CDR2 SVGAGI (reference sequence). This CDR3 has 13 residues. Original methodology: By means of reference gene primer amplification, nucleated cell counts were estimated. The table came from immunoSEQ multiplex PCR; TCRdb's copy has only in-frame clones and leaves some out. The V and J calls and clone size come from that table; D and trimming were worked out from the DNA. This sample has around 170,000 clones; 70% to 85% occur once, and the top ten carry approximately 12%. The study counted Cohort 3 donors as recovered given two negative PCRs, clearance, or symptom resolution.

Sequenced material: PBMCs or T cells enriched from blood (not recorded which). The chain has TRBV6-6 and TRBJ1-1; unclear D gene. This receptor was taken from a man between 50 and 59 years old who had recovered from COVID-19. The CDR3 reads CASSRVLLTEAFF. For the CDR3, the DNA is TGTGCCAGCAGCCGGGTCCTTCTCACTGAAGCTTTCTTT.